This T cell receptor beta chain was retrieved from a study of CD8+ T cells in alopecia areata. Study-wide context: Treatment ran 6 to 18 months, with 6 months of follow-up afterward. Whole-study results and caveats: In scalp and blood, many expanded lesional clones persisted during tofacitinib.

On this clone itself: The antigen remains undetermined.

Unmatched junction bases numbered 5, after V lost 3 bases and J lost 10 bases. The CDR3 contains 14 residues. CDR1 is SGHRS and CDR2 is YFSETQ in the germline V gene. Extracted from the samples, RNA was reverse transcribed into cDNA to serve as the sequencing template. Using immunoSEQ multiplex PCR, the repertoire was profiled, and TCRdb retains in-frame clones only, with some absent. The table shows 200,000 to 250,000 clones, with less than 45% occurring only once. The treatment denotes: oral pan-JAK inhibitor, 5-10 mg twice daily. Alopecia areata patients provided lesional scalp punch biopsies and peripheral blood, both collected for the study.

The material was CD4+ T cells sorted from blood, obtained between weeks 36 and 40, from a patient treated with tofacitinib. The receptor was derived from a human donor with alopecia areata. The V gene is TRBV5-1, the J gene TRBJ2-1; 12 positions agree with TRBD2. CDR3 sequence reads: CASSYPGLAGEQFF. The CDR3 DNA sequence: TGCGCCAGCAGCTACCCGGGACTAGCGGGCGAGCAGTTCTTC. Using reference TRBV5-1 and TRBJ2-1 for the parts outside the CDR3, the full variable domain is KAGVTQTPRYLIKTRGQQVTLSCSPISGHRSVSWYQQTPGQGLQFLFEYFSETQRNKGNFPGRFSGRQFSNSRSEMNVSTLELGDSALYLCASSYPGLAGEQFFGPGTRLTVL.